What follows is one TCR beta chain and its context. No antigen is known for it. Qualities for individual bases were not recorded, and no much larger clone is one base off. Each collaborating institution followed its own protocols to collect whole blood in K2EDTA tubes. For TCRbeta analysis, collaborators shipped samples in one of three forms: frozen whole blood, isolated PBMCs, or DNA extracted from either of those sample types. TCRbeta CDR3 regions were amplified from genomic DNA by means of the immunoSEQ Assay, a bias-controlled multiplex PCR. The paper's data handling went like this. The number of nucleated cells in each sample was estimated from the amplification of reference gene primers within the assay. Sequence reads were collapsed and filtered to measure the absolute abundance of every unique TCRbeta CDR3 rearrangement. Productive Simpson clonality was computed per sample as the square root of Simpson's diversity index over productive rearrangements. Not all clones reach the TCRdb copy of this immuneACCESS table, which keeps in-frame sequences only. Checked studies attribute under half of the gap to unresolved V genes and leave the rest unexplained. V, J and clone size are taken as reported in that table, and D and trimming were inferred from the DNA itself. Within this sample are around 170,000 clones, with roughly 86% of them counted one time only. The top ten clones comprise roughly 7% of the sample.

This sample stems from a study of blood T cell repertoires in COVID-19 (dated by TCRdb to the early 2020s). Describing the broader study: Samples covering the acute and convalescent phases of COVID-19 were provided by collaborators in the United States, Italy and Spain. The samples were drawn from two sources: the first 160 participants of the ongoing ImmuneRACE study, and fewer than 1,500 subjects contributed by 6 global collaborators. The material from the prospective study consisted of cDNA or gDNA derived from T cells, B-cell-depleted T cells, or PBMCs. A freely available public database, intended as a resource for researchers studying the immune response to SARS-CoV-2, is where the repertoires were released. Where available, HLA class I and class II types were obtained from metadata supplied by the sample provider rather than from assay-based typing. Subjects who had been exposed to COVID-19, were actively infected with it, or had recovered from it provided the deeply sampled blood TCRbeta repertoires that made up the dataset. A de-identified subject ID, COVID-19 status, age in years and sex were almost always included in the sample metadata. Study-level results and caveats: How much clinical and demographic metadata was included differed by source and by participant, and the metadata was provided uncurated.

There are 17 amino acids in the CDR3, from cysteine to phenylalanine inclusive. Just CDR3 DNA is preserved here, 51 bases in frame from base 1. V ends up 0 bases short and J 7 bases short, with an unmatched junction base count of 12. CDR1 and CDR2, looked up from the germline V gene, are SGHVS and FNYEAQ. The receptor chain draws on TRBV7-6 and TRBJ2-1; the central 7 bases match TRBD1. This receptor was taken from a man aged 45-65 years with active or convalescent COVID-19. Sequencing was performed on peripheral blood. The CDR3 is CASSLAATGTIGNEQFF. Read as DNA, the sequence is TGTGCCAGCAGCTTAGCCGCGACAGGGACCATTGGGAATGAGCAGTTCTTC. Outside the CDR3, residues come from the reference TRBV7-6 and TRBJ2-1 proteins, so the full variable domain is: GAGVSQSPRYKVTKRGQDVALRCDPISGHVSLYWYRQALGQGPEFLTYFNYEAQQDKSGLPNDRFSAERPEGSISTLTIQRTEQRDSAMYRCASSLAATGTIGNEQFFGPGTRLTVL.